Below, 9 T cell receptor beta chains from the same sample are listed, as sequenced in a study of CD8+CD57+ T cells in acquired aplastic anemia. Using genomic DNA as the template, TCR beta VDJ and CDR3 profiling was carried out. Each CDR3 protein is one row after TCRdb ran MiXCR on the reads. The table includes about 400,000 distinct CDR3 sequences, 65% to 80% detected once. Input material: sorted CD4+, CD8+, or CD8+CD57+ T cells (not recorded which) from PBMCs. The receptors stem from a human donor in good health, serving as a control.

A remark on this clonotype: Mismatch with germline at one junction end may stem from a read error. The J gene is TRBJ1-2, the V gene TRBV7-2, with 7 bases aligning to TRBD1. Germline V gene sequence: CDR1 SGHTA, CDR2 FQGNSA. This CDR3 region has 13 residues. This CDR3 reads CASSAQGDSPHNF. The CDR3 DNA is TGTGCCAGCAGCGCCCAGGGGGATTCACCCCACAACTTT.

This clonotype has only one observation. The chain uses TRBV5-1 and TRBJ1-4; 10 bases are a match to TRBD1. Germline loops: CDR1 SGHRS, CDR2 YFSETQ. The CDR3 runs to 15 residues. V lost 4 bases and J lost 6; bases outside the gene matches: 6. In nucleotides, the CDR3 is TGCGCCAGCAGCCCAACGACAGGGGGCGATGAAAAACTGTTTTTT. Translated, it gives CASSPTTGGDEKLFF.

CDR3 sequence: CASSSDPRGAFF. For the CDR3, the DNA is TGTGCCAGCAGTTCCGACCCGCGCGGAGCTTTCTTT. The chain combines TRBV12-3 or TRBV12-4 with TRBJ1-1; no definite D call. The CDR3 loop spans 12 amino acids. V was pared by 4 bases and J by 10 bases, with 13 bases between.

This clonotype came up a few times. At one end the junction does not follow the germline gene, possibly because of a read error. The rearrangement joins TRBV24-1 to TRBJ1-1; unclear D gene. This CDR3 has 13 amino acids. The germline V gene has CDR1 KGHDR and CDR2 SFDVKD. This CDR3 is CATSGVRGGEAFF. CDR3 DNA sequence: TGTGCCACCAGTGGTGTACGGGGTGGGGAAGCCTTCTTT.

The J gene is TRBJ1-1, the V gene TRBV5-1; 10 bases are a match to TRBD1. Germline V gene lookup returns CDR1 SGHRS and CDR2 YFSETQ. There are 14 residues in the CDR3. V was pared by 4 bases and J by 3 bases, with 3 bases of the junction left unmatched. The CDR3 DNA sequence: TGCGCCAGCAGCCGACAGGGGGCGGACACTGAAGCTTTCTTT. It specifies CASSRQGADTEAFF. The full variable domain, completed using reference TRBV5-1 and TRBJ1-1, is KAGVTQTPRYLIKTRGQQVTLSCSPISGHRSVSWYQQTPGQGLQFLFEYFSETQRNKGNFPGRFSGRQFSNSRSEMNVSTLELGDSALYLCASSRQGADTEAFFGQGTRLTVV.

As to this clonotype: With a much larger clone just one base away, this may be a read error. This likely comes from a read error, as the CDR3 has no conserved phenylalanine or tryptophan at its end. V gene TRBV2 combines with J gene TRBJ1-1, with a tentative D call TRBD1 (5 bases). CDR3 length equals 12 residues. Germline V gene sequence: CDR1 SNHLY, CDR2 FYNNEI. V gave up 10 bases and J gave up 6 bases, with 15 bases separating them. CDR3 sequence (DNA): TGTGCCACCGTTTGGGACGGCCCTGAAGCTTTCCCT. Its protein is CATVWDGPEAFP.

This clonotype has just a few counts. Possible read error: a much larger clone is one base away. The chain uses TRBV20-1 and TRBJ1-1, with D unclear. This CDR3 has 11 residues. Germline values: CDR1 DFQATT, CDR2 SNEGSKA (reference sequence). Trimming stripped 3 bases from V and 8 bases from J, with 10 bases between. The CDR3 coding sequence is TGCAGTGCTAGGGAGGGCTCGGAAGCTTTCTTT. It codes for CSAREGSEAFF.

The chain recombines TRBV6-1 with TRBJ2-1; possibly TRBD1 or TRBD2 for D (5 bases each). V was shortened by 4 bases and J by 9 bases, with 10 bases between the two germline ends. Germline V gives CDR1 MNHNS, CDR2 SASEGT. This CDR3 has 12 amino acids. The DNA of the CDR3 is TGTGCCAGCAGTGTGGTCGGGGCTGAGCAGTTCTTC. It specifies CASSVVGAEQFF.

Many counts were recorded for this clonotype. The V and J genes are TRBV12-3 or TRBV12-4 and TRBJ2-5; 13 nucleotides align to TRBD2. CDR3 length: 15 residues. V was pared by 6 bases and J by 9 bases, with 10 bases of the junction left unmatched. This chain's CDR3 is CASSAGLAGRPPQYF. CDR3 in DNA: TGTGCCAGCAGCGCGGGACTAGCGGGGAGGCCGCCCCAGTACTTC.